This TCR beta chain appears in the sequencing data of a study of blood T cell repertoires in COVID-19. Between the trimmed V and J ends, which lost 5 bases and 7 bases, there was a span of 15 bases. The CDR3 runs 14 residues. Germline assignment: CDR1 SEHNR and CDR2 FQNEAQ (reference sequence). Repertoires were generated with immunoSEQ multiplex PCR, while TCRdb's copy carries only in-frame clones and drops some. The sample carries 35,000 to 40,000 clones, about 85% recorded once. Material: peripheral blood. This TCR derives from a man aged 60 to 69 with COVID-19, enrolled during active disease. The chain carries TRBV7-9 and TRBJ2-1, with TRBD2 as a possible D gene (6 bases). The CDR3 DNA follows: TGTGCCAGCAGCGAGACCGTGGGGGGTAATGAGCAGTTCTTC. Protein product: CASSETVGGNEQFF.